Listed below are T cell receptor beta chains from one sample, sequenced in a study of shared clonotypes between healthy human individuals. Assay: immunoSEQ multiplex PCR; the TCRdb copy retains only in-frame clones and omits some. The sample yields under 2.5 million clones, around 92% seen once. Sequences were obtained from naive CD4+ T cells from PBMCs. Receptor source: a man between 18 and 35 years old in good health. Some clones in this sample may be carry-over from other donors' samples. Each CDR3 is given with its conserved first and last residue. D genes are given only for firm matches. Only part of the rows carry a size: once, few, many, or a class if the clone is expanded.

cdr3_aa,cdr3_nt,j_call,v_call,d_call,clone_size
CASSRQGARQPQHF,TGTGCCAGCAGTAGACAGGGGGCGCGTCAGCCCCAGCATTTT,TRBJ1-5,TRBV6-5,TRBD1,.
CASRTTGTQPQHF,TGTGCCAGCAGGACAACAGGGACTCAGCCCCAGCATTTT,TRBJ1-5,TRBV28,.,.
CASSQESTGRLKNEQFF,TGTGCCAGCAGCCAAGAAAGCACCGGGAGGTTGAAGAATGAGCAGTTCTTC,TRBJ2-1,TRBV4-2,TRBD2,.
CASSQGGLAGSTDTQYF,TGTGCCAGCAGCCAAGGAGGACTAGCGGGAAGCACAGATACGCAGTATTTT,TRBJ2-3,TRBV4-2,TRBD2,.
CASSLTGTEPDTQYF,TGTGCCAGCAGCTTAACCGGGACGGAGCCAGATACGCAGTATTTT,TRBJ2-3,TRBV7-3,.,.
CASSPQGQDEQYF,TGTGCCAGTAGTCCCCAAGGACAGGACGAGCAGTACTTC,TRBJ2-7,TRBV19,TRBD1,.
CASSYSTGQPQHF,TGTGCCAGCAGTTACTCTACAGGGCAGCCCCAGCATTTT,TRBJ1-5,TRBV6-5,.,.
CASSLLGTSRETQYF,TGTGCCAGCAGCTTACTAGGGACTAGCCGAGAGACCCAGTACTTC,TRBJ2-5,TRBV7-3,TRBD2,.
CASSEGFRDTIYF,TGTGCCAGCAGTGAGGGATTTAGAGACACCATATATTTT,TRBJ1-3,TRBV28,.,.
CASSWVGSGRVYEQYF,TGTGCCAGCAGCTGGGTCGGGTCCGGAAGGGTTTACGAGCAGTACTTC,TRBJ2-7,TRBV5-6,.,.
CASSYSNRDRADNEQFF,TGTGCCAGCAGTTACTCAAACCGGGACAGGGCCGATAATGAGCAGTTCTTC,TRBJ2-1,TRBV6-7,TRBD1,.
CASSSGRPHGNEQFF,TGCGCCAGCAGCTCGGGACGACCACATGGGAATGAGCAGTTCTTC,TRBJ2-1,TRBV5-1,.,.
CASSEIGNYGYTF,TGTGCCAGCAGTGAGATCGGGAACTATGGCTACACCTTC,TRBJ1-2,TRBV25-1,.,.
CASPRNQETQYF,TGTGCCAGCCCCAGGAACCAAGAGACCCAGTACTTC,TRBJ2-5,TRBV28,.,.
CASSAVGSSYGYTF,TGTGCCAGCAGCGCTGTGGGCAGTTCCTATGGCTACACCTTC,TRBJ1-2,TRBV5-6,.,.
CSAMGLATDTQYF,TGCAGCGCCATGGGACTAGCAACAGATACGCAGTATTTT,TRBJ2-3,TRBV29-1,TRBD2,.
CASRNPWYGGYTF,TGTGCCAGCAGAAATCCCTGGTATGGTGGCTACACCTTC,TRBJ1-2,TRBV28,.,once
CASSYQPGQGRPFF,TGTGCCAGCAGTTACCAACCGGGACAGGGTCGGCCTTTCTTT,TRBJ1-1,TRBV6-5,TRBD1,.
CSVEEDYRPDEEAFF,TGCAGCGTTGAAGAGGACTACCGACCGGACGAGGAAGCTTTCTTT,TRBJ1-1,TRBV29-1,.,.
CSVEGAGQAPGYTF,TGCAGCGTTGAGGGCGCGGGACAGGCACCTGGCTACACCTTC,TRBJ1-2,TRBV29-1,TRBD1,.
CASSVGGLNTDTQYF,TGTGCCAGCAGCGTTGGTGGGTTGAACACAGATACGCAGTATTTT,TRBJ2-3,TRBV9,.,.
CAWSVPPTGNTIYF,TGTGCCTGGAGTGTACCCCCGACTGGAAACACCATATATTTT,TRBJ1-3,TRBV30,.,.
CASTGAENYGYTF,TGCGCCAGCACAGGGGCCGAGAACTATGGCTACACCTTC,TRBJ1-2,TRBV5-1,.,.
CAWSTGGPTYF,TGTGCCTGGAGTACAGGGGGCCCGACGTACTTC,TRBJ2-5,TRBV30,TRBD1,.
CASSRGVTDTQYF,TGCGCCAGCAGCCGGGGAGTCACAGATACGCAGTATTTT,TRBJ2-3,TRBV5-1,.,.
CASSSTSGRYSYEQYF,TGTGCCAGCAGCTCGACTAGCGGGAGGTACTCCTACGAGCAGTACTTC,TRBJ2-7,TRBV11-2,TRBD2,.
CASSRAGVQETQYF,TGTGCCAGCAGCCGGGCGGGGGTCCAAGAGACCCAGTACTTC,TRBJ2-5,TRBV11-3,TRBD2,.
CASSLWDRVYEQYF,TGTGCCAGCAGCTTGTGGGACAGGGTCTACGAGCAGTACTTC,TRBJ2-7,TRBV5-5,TRBD1,.
CASTETGTTGELFF,TGTGCCAGCACCGAAACCGGGACCACCGGGGAGCTGTTTTTT,TRBJ2-2,TRBV5-6,.,once
CASSQVAGGNTGELFF,TGCGCCAGCAGCCAGGTAGCGGGAGGGAACACCGGGGAGCTGTTTTTT,TRBJ2-2,TRBV4-3,TRBD2,.
CAISRTEISYNEQFF,TGTGCCATCAGCCGAACTGAGATCTCCTACAATGAGCAGTTCTTC,TRBJ2-1,TRBV10-3,.,.
CASSGTYNEKLFF,TGTGCCAGCAGTGGGACATATAATGAAAAACTGTTTTTT,TRBJ1-4,TRBV6-1,.,.
CASSLRQGITEAFF,TGTGCCAGCAGTCTCAGACAGGGGATCACTGAAGCTTTCTTT,TRBJ1-1,TRBV27,TRBD1,.
CASSLSPAMNTEAFF,TGTGCCAGCAGTTTATCGCCAGCCATGAACACTGAAGCTTTCTTT,TRBJ1-1,TRBV27,.,once
CASSTLQVGTEAFF,TGTGCCAGCAGCACACTCCAGGTTGGCACTGAAGCTTTCTTT,TRBJ1-1,TRBV7-8,.,.
CASSPGTGEGYTF,TGTGCCAGCTCACCAGGGACAGGGGAGGGCTACACCTTC,TRBJ1-2,TRBV18,TRBD1,.
CASSMRQGIVNQPQHF,TGCGCCAGCAGCATGCGACAGGGAATAGTTAATCAGCCCCAGCATTTT,TRBJ1-5,TRBV4-1,TRBD1,.
CASSPHPGDVRYGYTF,TGTGCCAGCAGTCCCCATCCCGGGGATGTTAGGTATGGCTACACCTTC,TRBJ1-2,TRBV28,.,.
CASSLAVVYNEQFF,TGTGCCAGCAGCTTAGCGGTTGTATACAATGAGCAGTTCTTC,TRBJ2-1,TRBV7-2,.,.
CASVHRWGLAGLYNEQFF,TGTGCCAGCGTCCACCGCTGGGGGCTAGCGGGCCTCTACAATGAGCAGTTCTTC,TRBJ2-1,TRBV27,TRBD2,.
CASSFAAGASVTQYF,TGTGCCAGCAGTTTCGCGGCGGGAGCATCTGTGACCCAGTACTTC,TRBJ2-5,TRBV28,TRBD2,.
CASSLVRENEQFF,TGTGCCAGCAGCTTAGTCAGGGAAAATGAGCAGTTCTTC,TRBJ2-1,TRBV7-2,.,.
CASSLDETDTQYF,TGTGCCAGCAGCTTAGACGAAACAGATACGCAGTATTTT,TRBJ2-3,TRBV11-3,.,.
CSVEEATNEKLFF,TGCAGCGTTGAGGAGGCAACTAATGAAAAACTGTTTTTT,TRBJ1-4,TRBV29-1,.,.
CASSHTSGRTTGELFF,TGTGCCAGCAGCCATACTAGCGGGAGGACCACCGGGGAGCTGTTTTTT,TRBJ2-2,TRBV7-7,TRBD2,.
CASSLGSSGANVLTF,TGTGCCAGCAGTTTAGGGAGCTCTGGGGCCAACGTCCTGACTTTC,TRBJ2-6,TRBV28,.,.